The rows below give T cell receptor beta chains drawn from one sample of a study of beta chain features in type 1 diabetes. Sequencing was performed with immunoSEQ multiplex PCR; in TCRdb, only in-frame clones are kept and a portion is missing. This sample has some 290,000 clones, with approximately 25% found just once. The sample taken for sequencing was naive CD4+ T cells from blood. These receptors originate from a woman aged 25 to 39 with type 1 diabetes. The CDR3 runs from the conserved cysteine through the conserved F or W. Each record gives: D gene, V gene, clone size, CDR3 length, J gene, CDR3 DNA, CDR3 protein. A D gene is named only where the DNA matches it firmly. The size entry is marked missing in some rows and otherwise reads once, few, many or a size class.

d_call: TRBD1; v_call: TRBV2; clone_size: NA; cdr3_length: 14; j_call: TRBJ1-2; cdr3_nt: TGTGCCAGCAGTGAACAGGGACAGGGCAACGGCTACACCTTC; cdr3_aa: CASSEQGQGNGYTF
d_call: TRBD1; v_call: TRBV28; clone_size: few; cdr3_length: 15; j_call: TRBJ1-5; cdr3_nt: TGTGCCAGCAGTTCGGACAGGGAAGGAAGGCAGCCCCAGCATTTT; cdr3_aa: CASSSDREGRQPQHF
d_call: TRBD1; v_call: TRBV5-1; clone_size: NA; cdr3_length: 14; j_call: TRBJ2-7; cdr3_nt: TGCGCCAGCAGCCCTGGGACAGGTGCCTACGAGCAGTACTTC; cdr3_aa: CASSPGTGAYEQYF
d_call: TRBD2; v_call: TRBV4-2; clone_size: NA; cdr3_length: 16; j_call: TRBJ2-3; cdr3_nt: TGTGCCAGCAGCCACTTAGCGGGAGGTGGCCCAGATACGCAGTATTTT; cdr3_aa: CASSHLAGGGPDTQYF
d_call: NA; v_call: TRBV15; clone_size: NA; cdr3_length: 14; j_call: TRBJ1-2; cdr3_nt: TGTGCCACCAGCAGTGCGGGACTTTTGGAAGGCTACACCTTC; cdr3_aa: CATSSAGLLEGYTF
d_call: TRBD1; v_call: TRBV29-1; clone_size: few; cdr3_length: 14; j_call: TRBJ2-1; cdr3_nt: TGCAGCGTTGATGGACAGGGGGTCAACAATGAGCAGTTCTTC; cdr3_aa: CSVDGQGVNNEQFF
d_call: NA; v_call: TRBV29-1; clone_size: few; cdr3_length: 13; j_call: TRBJ2-1; cdr3_nt: TGCAGCGTCAAAGGCAGGGCTGTCGATGAGCAGTTCTTC; cdr3_aa: CSVKGRAVDEQFF
d_call: NA; v_call: TRBV5-4; clone_size: once; cdr3_length: 15; j_call: TRBJ1-2; cdr3_nt: TGTGCCAGCAGCTTGGCCGGTAGCAGCAACTATGGCTACACCTTC; cdr3_aa: CASSLAGSSNYGYTF
d_call: TRBD1; v_call: TRBV5-1; clone_size: few; cdr3_length: 15; j_call: TRBJ2-3; cdr3_nt: TGCGCCAGCAGCGGGAGACAGGGCTTCACAGATACGCAGTATTTT; cdr3_aa: CASSGRQGFTDTQYF
d_call: TRBD1; v_call: TRBV29-1; clone_size: NA; cdr3_length: 13; j_call: TRBJ1-2; cdr3_nt: TGCAGCGTTCGACTGGGGACAGGCTATGGCTACACCTTC; cdr3_aa: CSVRLGTGYGYTF
d_call: TRBD2; v_call: TRBV29-1; clone_size: NA; cdr3_length: 15; j_call: TRBJ2-1; cdr3_nt: TGCAGCGTTGTTTTGGTTAGCGGGGTCTACAATGAGCAGTTCTTC; cdr3_aa: CSVVLVSGVYNEQFF
d_call: TRBD2; v_call: TRBV7-9; clone_size: NA; cdr3_length: 14; j_call: TRBJ2-1; cdr3_nt: TGTGCCAGCCCCGATGGGACTAGCGGACGTGAGCAGTTCTTC; cdr3_aa: CASPDGTSGREQFF
d_call: NA; v_call: TRBV6-4; clone_size: NA; cdr3_length: 13; j_call: TRBJ1-1; cdr3_nt: TGTGCCAGCTCCCGGACACTAAACACTGAAGCTTTCTTT; cdr3_aa: CASSRTLNTEAFF
d_call: NA; v_call: TRBV27; clone_size: NA; cdr3_length: 13; j_call: TRBJ1-2; cdr3_nt: TGTGCCAGCAGAGAGGGAATCTCCTATGGCTACACCTTC; cdr3_aa: CASREGISYGYTF
d_call: TRBD1; v_call: TRBV6-5; clone_size: NA; cdr3_length: 14; j_call: TRBJ1-5; cdr3_nt: TGTGCCAGCAGCAGGACAGGGGGAGTTCAGCCCCAGCATTTT; cdr3_aa: CASSRTGGVQPQHF
d_call: NA; v_call: TRBV11-2; clone_size: NA; cdr3_length: 15; j_call: TRBJ2-1; cdr3_nt: TGTGCCAGCATCCGGCGGAGGGGTCCCTACAATGAGCAGTTCTTC; cdr3_aa: CASIRRRGPYNEQFF
d_call: TRBD2; v_call: TRBV18; clone_size: few; cdr3_length: 15; j_call: TRBJ2-5; cdr3_nt: TGTGCCAGCTCAAGGTCTAGCGGGAGACAAGAGACCCAGTACTTC; cdr3_aa: CASSRSSGRQETQYF
d_call: TRBD2; v_call: TRBV30; clone_size: NA; cdr3_length: 16; j_call: TRBJ2-2; cdr3_nt: TGTGCCTGGAGCCAAGGACTAGCGGGAGTGTCCGGGGAGCTGTTTTTT; cdr3_aa: CAWSQGLAGVSGELFF
d_call: NA; v_call: TRBV29-1; clone_size: few; cdr3_length: 15; j_call: TRBJ2-1; cdr3_nt: TGCAGCGCTTACTCGCTCCGGGTCCCTAATAATGAGCAGTTCTTC; cdr3_aa: CSAYSLRVPNNEQFF
d_call: TRBD1; v_call: TRBV7-9; clone_size: few; cdr3_length: 13; j_call: TRBJ2-5; cdr3_nt: TGTGCCAGCAGGCTGACAGGGAAAGAGACCCAGTACTTC; cdr3_aa: CASRLTGKETQYF
d_call: NA; v_call: TRBV30; clone_size: NA; cdr3_length: 13; j_call: TRBJ2-7; cdr3_nt: TGTGCCTGGAGCGGGTCTGCCACCTACGAGCAGTACTTC; cdr3_aa: CAWSGSATYEQYF
d_call: TRBD2; v_call: TRBV11-2; clone_size: NA; cdr3_length: 15; j_call: TRBJ2-7; cdr3_nt: TGTGCCAGCAGCCGTCTAGCGGAAAGCTCCTACGAGCAGTACTTC; cdr3_aa: CASSRLAESSYEQYF
d_call: TRBD2; v_call: TRBV9; clone_size: NA; cdr3_length: 14; j_call: TRBJ2-7; cdr3_nt: TGTGCCAGCAGCGTAGATAGCGGGGGCTACGAGCAGTACTTC; cdr3_aa: CASSVDSGGYEQYF
d_call: TRBD1; v_call: TRBV29-1; clone_size: NA; cdr3_length: 12; j_call: TRBJ2-7; cdr3_nt: TGCAGCGTGGGACAGGGGGCGCGCGAGCAGTACTTC; cdr3_aa: CSVGQGAREQYF
d_call: NA; v_call: TRBV19; clone_size: few; cdr3_length: 11; j_call: TRBJ2-7; cdr3_nt: TGTGCCACTTCTACGGGCTACGAGCAGTACTTC; cdr3_aa: CATSTGYEQYF
d_call: TRBD2; v_call: TRBV30; clone_size: NA; cdr3_length: 19; j_call: TRBJ2-1; cdr3_nt: TGTGCCTGGAGGTGGACCGGGACTAGCCGAATTGATTCGTTCAATGAGCAGTTCTTC; cdr3_aa: CAWRWTGTSRIDSFNEQFF
d_call: TRBD2; v_call: TRBV7-9; clone_size: few; cdr3_length: 15; j_call: TRBJ2-1; cdr3_nt: TGTGCCAGCAGCTCCCGGTCGGGAGGGCCAAACGAGCAGTTCTTC; cdr3_aa: CASSSRSGGPNEQFF
d_call: TRBD1; v_call: TRBV28; clone_size: few; cdr3_length: 11; j_call: TRBJ2-7; cdr3_nt: TGTGCCAGCAGTCCAGGACAGGCACAGTACTTC; cdr3_aa: CASSPGQAQYF
d_call: NA; v_call: TRBV28; clone_size: NA; cdr3_length: 15; j_call: TRBJ2-7; cdr3_nt: TGTGCCAGCAGCCCAAGTGGCGGGGTCCGGTACGAGCAGTACTTC; cdr3_aa: CASSPSGGVRYEQYF
d_call: TRBD2; v_call: TRBV9; clone_size: few; cdr3_length: 16; j_call: TRBJ2-3; cdr3_nt: TGTGCCAGCAGCATGATGACTAGCGGGAGCGCAGATACGCAGTATTTT; cdr3_aa: CASSMMTSGSADTQYF
d_call: NA; v_call: TRBV7-9; clone_size: NA; cdr3_length: 12; j_call: TRBJ1-2; cdr3_nt: TGTGCCAGCAGCCCCCCGAACTATGGCTACACCTTC; cdr3_aa: CASSPPNYGYTF
d_call: TRBD1; v_call: TRBV2; clone_size: NA; cdr3_length: 14; j_call: TRBJ2-7; cdr3_nt: TGTGCCAGCAGACGGGACAGGAGCTCCTACGAGCAGTACTTC; cdr3_aa: CASRRDRSSYEQYF
d_call: TRBD2; v_call: TRBV2; clone_size: few; cdr3_length: 12; j_call: TRBJ2-1; cdr3_nt: TGTGCCAGCAGTGCAGCGGGAGATGAGCAGTTCTTC; cdr3_aa: CASSAAGDEQFF
d_call: TRBD2; v_call: TRBV12-5; clone_size: NA; cdr3_length: 16; j_call: TRBJ2-1; cdr3_nt: TGTGCTAGTGGTTCCCTACTAGCGGGAGCTTGGAATGAGCAGTTCTTC; cdr3_aa: CASGSLLAGAWNEQFF
d_call: NA; v_call: TRBV6-6; clone_size: NA; cdr3_length: 11; j_call: TRBJ2-7; cdr3_nt: TGTGCCAGCAGGAGCAGGGACGAGCAGTACTTC; cdr3_aa: CASRSRDEQYF
d_call: TRBD2; v_call: TRBV4-2; clone_size: few; cdr3_length: 17; j_call: TRBJ2-3; cdr3_nt: TGTGCCAGCAGCCAAGACGTTAGCGGGGACCGAGGGGATACGCAGTATTTT; cdr3_aa: CASSQDVSGDRGDTQYF
d_call: NA; v_call: TRBV27; clone_size: few; cdr3_length: 15; j_call: TRBJ1-2; cdr3_nt: TGTGCCAGCAGTGACCTCAGGGAGGGTGGCTATGGCTACACCTTC; cdr3_aa: CASSDLREGGYGYTF
d_call: TRBD1; v_call: TRBV2; clone_size: NA; cdr3_length: 14; j_call: TRBJ1-1; cdr3_nt: TGTGCCAGCTGCGACAGGGCGTCGGACACTGAAGCTTTCTTT; cdr3_aa: CASCDRASDTEAFF
d_call: TRBD2; v_call: TRBV7-6; clone_size: NA; cdr3_length: 16; j_call: TRBJ2-3; cdr3_nt: TGTGCCAGCAGCTCCCTAGCGGGAGTAAGCACAGATACGCAGTATTTT; cdr3_aa: CASSSLAGVSTDTQYF
d_call: NA; v_call: TRBV15; clone_size: NA; cdr3_length: 12; j_call: TRBJ1-2; cdr3_nt: TGTGCCACCAGCGGGGGCCTTTATGGCTACACCTTC; cdr3_aa: CATSGGLYGYTF
d_call: NA; v_call: TRBV5-6; clone_size: NA; cdr3_length: 16; j_call: TRBJ2-1; cdr3_nt: TGTGCCAGCAGCCCGCCCGGACAGTCAAATATTAATGAGCAGTTCTTC; cdr3_aa: CASSPPGQSNINEQFF
d_call: TRBD2; v_call: TRBV28; clone_size: NA; cdr3_length: 12; j_call: TRBJ2-5; cdr3_nt: TGTGCCAGTCTTAGCGGGAGAGAGACCCAGTACTTC; cdr3_aa: CASLSGRETQYF
d_call: NA; v_call: TRBV6-6; clone_size: NA; cdr3_length: 14; j_call: TRBJ2-5; cdr3_nt: TGTGCCAGCAGCGCCATGAACTTACAAGAGACCCAGTACTTC; cdr3_aa: CASSAMNLQETQYF
d_call: TRBD2; v_call: TRBV28; clone_size: NA; cdr3_length: 13; j_call: TRBJ2-7; cdr3_nt: TGTGCCAGCAGACTAGCGGGCTCCTACGAGCAGTACTTC; cdr3_aa: CASRLAGSYEQYF
d_call: TRBD1; v_call: TRBV4-1; clone_size: NA; cdr3_length: 15; j_call: TRBJ1-2; cdr3_nt: TGCGCCAGCAGCCATTCGGGACAGGCCATCTATGGCTACACCTTC; cdr3_aa: CASSHSGQAIYGYTF
d_call: NA; v_call: TRBV6-6; clone_size: few; cdr3_length: 11; j_call: TRBJ2-1; cdr3_nt: TGTGCCAGCAGTTATACAGATGAGCAGTTCTTC; cdr3_aa: CASSYTDEQFF
d_call: TRBD1; v_call: TRBV7-3; clone_size: few; cdr3_length: 13; j_call: TRBJ2-1; cdr3_nt: TGTGCCAGCAGCTTGGACAGGGAGGTTGAGCAGTTCTTC; cdr3_aa: CASSLDREVEQFF
d_call: NA; v_call: TRBV28; clone_size: NA; cdr3_length: 13; j_call: TRBJ1-2; cdr3_nt: TGTGCCAGCTGGTCGGACAGCGTCTATGGCTACACCTTC; cdr3_aa: CASWSDSVYGYTF
d_call: TRBD1; v_call: TRBV6-5; clone_size: few; cdr3_length: 13; j_call: TRBJ1-2; cdr3_nt: TGTGCCAGCAGTTACCAGGGGGACTATGGCTACACCTTC; cdr3_aa: CASSYQGDYGYTF
d_call: NA; v_call: TRBV13; clone_size: few; cdr3_length: 13; j_call: TRBJ2-1; cdr3_nt: TGTGCCAGCAGCTTAGTGCTAGTCAATGAGCAGTTCTTC; cdr3_aa: CASSLVLVNEQFF
d_call: NA; v_call: TRBV5-1; clone_size: NA; cdr3_length: 15; j_call: TRBJ1-2; cdr3_nt: TGCGCCAGCAGCGCCGGACAAGGGATGGATTATGGCTACACCTTC; cdr3_aa: CASSAGQGMDYGYTF
d_call: NA; v_call: TRBV9; clone_size: NA; cdr3_length: 13; j_call: TRBJ2-7; cdr3_nt: TGTGCCAGCAGCGTTCAAGCGGATTACGAGCAGTACTTC; cdr3_aa: CASSVQADYEQYF
d_call: NA; v_call: TRBV4-1; clone_size: NA; cdr3_length: 15; j_call: TRBJ1-5; cdr3_nt: TGCGCCAGCAGCCATTCGACAGAGTATGAACAGCCCCAGCATTTT; cdr3_aa: CASSHSTEYEQPQHF
d_call: NA; v_call: TRBV13; clone_size: NA; cdr3_length: 13; j_call: TRBJ2-1; cdr3_nt: TGTGCCAGCAGGAGAGGGCTCTACAATGAGCAGTTCTTC; cdr3_aa: CASRRGLYNEQFF
d_call: TRBD1; v_call: TRBV7-9; clone_size: few; cdr3_length: 14; j_call: TRBJ1-1; cdr3_nt: TGTGCCAGCAGCTTGACAGGGATAAACACTGAAGCTTTCTTT; cdr3_aa: CASSLTGINTEAFF
d_call: TRBD2; v_call: TRBV9; clone_size: NA; cdr3_length: 18; j_call: TRBJ2-3; cdr3_nt: TGTGCCAGCAGCGTAGGGGCCCTTAGCGGGGCTAGCACAGATACGCAGTATTTT; cdr3_aa: CASSVGALSGASTDTQYF
d_call: NA; v_call: TRBV29-1; clone_size: few; cdr3_length: 12; j_call: TRBJ1-2; cdr3_nt: TGCAGCGTGACAGGATCCAACTATGGCTACACCTTC; cdr3_aa: CSVTGSNYGYTF
d_call: NA; v_call: TRBV14; clone_size: few; cdr3_length: 13; j_call: TRBJ1-2; cdr3_nt: TGTGCCAGCAGCCAAAAAGGGGTGGGAGGCCCCTCCTTC; cdr3_aa: CASSQKGVGGPSF